This T cell receptor (beta chain) was profiled in a study of blood T cells in healthy people across ages. The study drew donors from healthy Caucasian individuals in Russia aged roughly 6 to 90. Each of the donors had around 9 milliliters of peripheral blood drawn into EDTA-treated Vacutainer tubes. Primers used in a second PCR of roughly 7 to 12 cycles were a sample-barcoded 5' primer and a J-beta primer mix. Via MiXCR, TCRdb re-called the 5' RACE reads, giving one row per CDR3 protein. The sample carries over a million distinct CDR3 sequences, roughly 40% recorded once. The study, taken as a whole, reports: The percentage of naive T cells correlated strongly with TCR beta diversity.

Concerning this clonotype: No antigen is known for it.

This receptor was obtained from a woman in her late teens or twenties in good health. Sequenced: blood.

The CDR3, as DNA: TGCAGTGCTAGAGATCAGGACTATGGCTACACCTTC. It is translated as CSARDQDYGYTF. The chain recombines TRBV20-1 with TRBJ1-2; D not certain. Trimming removed 0 bases at V and 3 bases at J, with 5 bases between. Germline-derived CDR1 and CDR2 are DFQATT and SNEGSKA (reference sequence). The CDR3 runs 12 residues.